This paragraph reports one T cell receptor (beta chain). The CDR3 runs to 20 residues. Between the trimmed V and J ends, which lost 2 bases and 5 bases, there was a span of 27 bases. Per the germline V gene, CDR1 is LGHDT and CDR2 is YNNKEL (reference sequence). The sample comes from a study of T-cell reconstitution after alpha-beta-depleted transplantation in children. For TCRbeta, the library was prepared with unique molecular identifiers. TCRdb re-called the PCR reads through MiXCR, storing one row per CDR3 protein. The sample shows around 380,000 distinct CDR3 sequences, 11% of them seen only once.

Here the sequenced sample was PBMCs from the stem cell graft donor, taken from the stem cell graft. The chain uses TRBV3-1 and TRBJ2-2; D is possibly TRBD1 (5 bases). The sequence came from a human donor who donated a stem cell graft to a child with acute myeloid leukemia. The chain's CDR3 is CASSQSPPRVSSARTGELFF. For the CDR3, the DNA is TGTGCCAGCAGCCAATCGCCACCCAGGGTGTCGAGCGCACGAACCGGGGAGCTGTTTTTT.